A single sample gave rise to the 3 T cell receptor beta chains below, sequenced in a study of blood T cell repertoires in COVID-19. Data came from immunoSEQ multiplex PCR; TCRdb stores just in-frame clones and leaves some out. The table shows some 180,000 clones, with about 85% occurring only once. The sample consisted of peripheral blood. The receptors originated from a woman aged 60-70 years with acute or convalescent COVID-19.

This clone occurred once. The chain couples TRBV5-6 to TRBJ1-1, with D hard to call. The CDR3 consists of 12 residues. Looked up from germline, CDR1 is SGHDT and CDR2 is YYEEEE. V was pared by 4 bases and J by 11 bases, with 15 bases between. The DNA of the CDR3 is TGTGCCAGCAGCGCGGGAGTTCGTGCTGCTTTCTTT. This encodes CASSAGVRAAFF.

The chain combines TRBV7-9 with TRBJ2-1, with 8 bases aligning to TRBD1. The CDR3 has 17 residues. Germline V gene data show CDR1 as SEHNR and CDR2 as FQNEAQ (reference sequence). V gave up 6 bases and J gave up 6 bases; unmatched junction bases: 16. The CDR3 sequence: CASRQGAVDVAANEQFF. CDR3 nucleotides: TGTGCCAGCAGGCAGGGGGCGGTGGACGTAGCTGCCAATGAGCAGTTCTTC.

The rearrangement uses TRBV10-3 and TRBJ1-1; D gene uncertain. V was trimmed by 2 bases and J by 2 bases, leaving 6 bases between them. CDR1 is ENHRY and CDR2 is SYGVKD in the germline V gene. The CDR3 runs 13 residues. CDR3 DNA sequence: TGTGCCATCAGTGAGGTACTTAACACTGAAGCTTTCTTT. Its translation is CAISEVLNTEAFF.